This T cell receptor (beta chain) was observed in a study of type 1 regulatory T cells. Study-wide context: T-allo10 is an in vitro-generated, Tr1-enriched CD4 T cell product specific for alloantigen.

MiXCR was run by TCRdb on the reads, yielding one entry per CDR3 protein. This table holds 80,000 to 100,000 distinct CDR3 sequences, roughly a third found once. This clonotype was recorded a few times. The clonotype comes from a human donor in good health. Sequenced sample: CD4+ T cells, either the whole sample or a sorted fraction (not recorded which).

The CDR3 bases are TGCAGTGCTAGAGGTCGTTGGGGCGGGAGGTTCCCCGGGGAGCTGTTTTTT. Protein product: CSARGRWGGRFPGELFF. This chain links TRBV20-1 with TRBJ2-2; 8 positions agree with TRBD2. The ends lost 1 base at V and 6 bases at J; junction bases unmatched: 13. Looked up from germline, CDR1 is DFQATT and CDR2 is SNEGSKA (reference sequence). The CDR3 has 17 residues.